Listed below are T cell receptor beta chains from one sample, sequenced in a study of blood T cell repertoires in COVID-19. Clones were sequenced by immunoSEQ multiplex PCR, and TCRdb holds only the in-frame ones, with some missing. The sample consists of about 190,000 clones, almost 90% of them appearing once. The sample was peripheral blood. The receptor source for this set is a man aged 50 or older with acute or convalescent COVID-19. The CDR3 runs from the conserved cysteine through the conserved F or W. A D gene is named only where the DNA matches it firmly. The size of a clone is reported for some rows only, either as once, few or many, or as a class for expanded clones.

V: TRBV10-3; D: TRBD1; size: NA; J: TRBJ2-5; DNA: TGTGCCATCAGTGAGGGGGCAGGGGGCGGGAAGACCCAGTACTTC; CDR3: CAISEGAGGGKTQYF
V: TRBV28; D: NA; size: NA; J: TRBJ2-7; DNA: TGTGCCAGCAGCCTCACACTGTTCCGGGCGGGCTCCTACGAGCAGTACTTC; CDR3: CASSLTLFRAGSYEQYF
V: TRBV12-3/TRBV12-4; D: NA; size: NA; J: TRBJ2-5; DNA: TGTGCCAGCAGTTTAGGGGGCGCGGAGACCCAGTACTTC; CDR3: CASSLGGAETQYF
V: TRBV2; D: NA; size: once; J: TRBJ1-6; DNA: TGTGCCAGCAGGGCGCGGAGCTCCTATAATTCACCCCTCCACTTT; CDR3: CASRARSSYNSPLHF
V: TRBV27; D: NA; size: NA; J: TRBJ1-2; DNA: TGTGCCAGCAGTTCCCAGACTCACTATGGCTACACCTTC; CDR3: CASSSQTHYGYTF
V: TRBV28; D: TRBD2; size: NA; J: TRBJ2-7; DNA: TGTGCCAGCAGTTTGACTAGCGGGAGTCCCTCCTACGAGCAGTACTTC; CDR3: CASSLTSGSPSYEQYF
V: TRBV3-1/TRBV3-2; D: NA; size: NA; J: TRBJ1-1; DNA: TGTGCCAGCAGCCATGGGAGCGGGGGCACTGAAGCTTTCTTT; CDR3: CASSHGSGGTEAFF
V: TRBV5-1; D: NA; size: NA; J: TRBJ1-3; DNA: TGCGCCAGCAGCTCTCCATTCGGGGGAAACACCATATATTTT; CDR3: CASSSPFGGNTIYF
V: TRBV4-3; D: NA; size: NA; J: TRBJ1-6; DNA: TGCGCCAGCAGCCAAGCCCGGGAGGGATCCTATAATTCACCCCTCCACTTT; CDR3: CASSQAREGSYNSPLHF
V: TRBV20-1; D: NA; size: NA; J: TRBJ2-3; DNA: TGCAGTGCTAGTCCGACAGGCGCAGATACGCAGTATTTT; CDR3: CSASPTGADTQYF
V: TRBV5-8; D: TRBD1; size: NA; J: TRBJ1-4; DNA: TGTGCCAGCAGACCACCTACAGGGGTCGGAAATGAAAAACTGTTTTTT; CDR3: CASRPPTGVGNEKLFF
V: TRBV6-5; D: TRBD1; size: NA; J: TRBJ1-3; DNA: TGTGCCAGCAGAGGGGACAGGGGGTTCGGAAACACCATATATTTT; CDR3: CASRGDRGFGNTIYF
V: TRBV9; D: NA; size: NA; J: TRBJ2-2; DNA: TGTGCCAGCAGCCCCCCAGCGGAGACCGGGGAGCTGTTTTTT; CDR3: CASSPPAETGELFF
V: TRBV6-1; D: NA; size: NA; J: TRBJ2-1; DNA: TGTGCCAGCAGTGAAGGACGGGAGCCCCCCTACAATGAGCAGTTCTTC; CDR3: CASSEGREPPYNEQFF
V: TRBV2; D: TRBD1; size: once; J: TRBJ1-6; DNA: TGTGCCAGCAGTGTCAGACAGGGTTGGAATTCACCCCTCCACTTT; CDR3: CASSVRQGWNSPLHF
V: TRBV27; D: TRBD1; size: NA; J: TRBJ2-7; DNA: TGTGCCAGCAGTCAAGGGACAGCCATAGTGCGCGAGCAGTACTTC; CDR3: CASSQGTAIVREQYF
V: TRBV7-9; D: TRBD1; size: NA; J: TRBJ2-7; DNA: TGTGCCAGCAGCTCCTCCGGGACAGGGAGAGCGGGCCTCTCCTACGAGCAGTACTTC; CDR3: CASSSSGTGRAGLSYEQYF
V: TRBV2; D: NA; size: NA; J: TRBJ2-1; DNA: TGTGCCAGCAGGGCGCTTAGGGGGGGGGCGTTTGATGAGCAGTTCTTC; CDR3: CASRALRGGAFDEQFF
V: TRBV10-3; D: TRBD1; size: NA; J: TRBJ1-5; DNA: TGTGCCATCAGCGCCCAGGGGGTCAATCAGCCCCAGCATTTT; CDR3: CAISAQGVNQPQHF
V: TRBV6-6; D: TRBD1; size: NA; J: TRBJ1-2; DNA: TGTGCCAGCAGTTACTCGGGTTCAGGGGGCAATGGCTACACCTTC; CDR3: CASSYSGSGGNGYTF
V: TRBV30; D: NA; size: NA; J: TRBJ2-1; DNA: TGTGCCTGGAGTTCAAACAATGAGCAGTTCTTC; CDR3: CAWSSNNEQFF
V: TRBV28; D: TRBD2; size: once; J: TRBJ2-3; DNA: TGTGCCAGCAGGGCGGGGGACTGGACAGATACGCAGTATTTT; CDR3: CASRAGDWTDTQYF
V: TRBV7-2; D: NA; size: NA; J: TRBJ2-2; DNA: TGTGCCAGCAGCCCCAAGACAGGAGGTGTCGGGGAGCTGTTTTTT; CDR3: CASSPKTGGVGELFF
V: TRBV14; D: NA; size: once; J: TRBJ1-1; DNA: TGTGCCAGCAGCCCCTCCTACCGATTACAGGGCACTGAAGCTTTCTTT; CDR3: CASSPSYRLQGTEAFF
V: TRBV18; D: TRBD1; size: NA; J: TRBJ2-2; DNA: TGTGCCAGCTCACCAACGCCGACAGGGGTTAACGGGGAGCTGTTTTTT; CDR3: CASSPTPTGVNGELFF
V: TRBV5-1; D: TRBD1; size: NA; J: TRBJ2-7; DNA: TGCGCCAGTAGCGTATACAGGGGTGGCGACGAGCAGTACTTC; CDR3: CASSVYRGGDEQYF
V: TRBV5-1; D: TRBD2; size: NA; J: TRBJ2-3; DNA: TGCGCCAGCAGCCCCCGTGGGAGCGGGGGGGCCGATACGCAGTATTTT; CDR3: CASSPRGSGGADTQYF
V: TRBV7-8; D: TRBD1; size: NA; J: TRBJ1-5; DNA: TGTGCCAGCAGCTTAGGTTCAGGGGGCTTTCAGCCCCAGCATTTT; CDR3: CASSLGSGGFQPQHF
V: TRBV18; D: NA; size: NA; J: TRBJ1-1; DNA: TGTGCCAGCTCACTGGGACAACATGGGAACACTGAAGCTTTCTTT; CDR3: CASSLGQHGNTEAFF
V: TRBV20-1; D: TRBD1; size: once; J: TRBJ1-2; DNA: TGCAGTGCTCGGGACAGGGGGGGCTACACCTTC; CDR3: CSARDRGGYTF
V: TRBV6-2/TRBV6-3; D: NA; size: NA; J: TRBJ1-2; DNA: TGTGCCAGCAGTTACGAAGGGGCTGACTATGGCTACACCTTC; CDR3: CASSYEGADYGYTF
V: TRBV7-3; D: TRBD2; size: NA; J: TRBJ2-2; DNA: TGTGCCAGCAGCCCCGTGGGGACTAGCAACACCGGGGAGCTGTTTTTT; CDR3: CASSPVGTSNTGELFF
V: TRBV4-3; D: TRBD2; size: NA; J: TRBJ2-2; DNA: TGCGCCAGCAGCCAAGTTCAAGGGACTAGCGCGAACACCGGGGAGCTGTTTTTT; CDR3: CASSQVQGTSANTGELFF
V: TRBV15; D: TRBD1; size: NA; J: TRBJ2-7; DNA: TGTGCCACCAGCCCAGCCACGGACAGGGGTAGGCTCTACGAGCAGTACTTC; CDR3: CATSPATDRGRLYEQYF
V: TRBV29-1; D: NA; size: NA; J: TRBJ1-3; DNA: TGCAGCGTTTTTGACAGCAACTCTGGAAACACCATATATTTT; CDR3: CSVFDSNSGNTIYF
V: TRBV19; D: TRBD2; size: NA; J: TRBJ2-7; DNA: TGTGCCAGTAGTATCCGACCGGGACTAGCGGGCTCCTACGAGCAGTACTTC; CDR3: CASSIRPGLAGSYEQYF